In its sample, the clone carrying this T cell receptor (beta chain) was seen many times. As yet, its antigen is unknown. V shed 5 bases and J shed 2 bases, with 16 bases lying between them. Per germline, CDR1 MNHEY and CDR2 SMNVEV (reference sequence). This CDR3 has 15 amino acids. This sample is drawn from a study of regulatory T cells in long-lasting Graves disease. The study, taken as a whole, reports: Among samples with persistent disease, TRBV28, TRBJ1-2 and TRBJ2-5 were favored.

Time point meaning: newly diagnosed GD, antithyroid drugs for less than 3 months. RNA extracted from PBMCs served as the sequencing template. Graves' disease diagnosis was established per American Thyroid Association guidelines. Libraries of TCR beta came from iRepertoire HTBI primers plus Arm-PCR of CDR3 regions. Each CDR3 protein is one row after TCRdb ran MiXCR on the multiplex PCR reads. The data contain a few hundred thousand distinct CDR3 sequences, approximately 15% of them singletons. The sample was also linked to a second study, of T cells in Graves' hyperthyroidism and ophthalmopathy. That paper notes: With the HTBI primer set, the TCR CDR3 went through a first round of RT-PCR. Most thyroid clonotypes that were expanded above 0.001 also turned up in blood.

The rearrangement uses TRBV27 and TRBJ2-7; D is ambiguous. The specimen was peripheral blood mononuclear cells (PBMCs), collected at new diagnosis, from a patient treated with antithyroid drugs. The TCR originated in a man in his forties or fifties with Graves disease. Here the CDR3 reads CASSPSPWKAYEQYF. The CDR3 DNA follows: TGTGCCAGCAGTCCTTCTCCGTGGAAGGCCTACGAGCAGTACTTC.